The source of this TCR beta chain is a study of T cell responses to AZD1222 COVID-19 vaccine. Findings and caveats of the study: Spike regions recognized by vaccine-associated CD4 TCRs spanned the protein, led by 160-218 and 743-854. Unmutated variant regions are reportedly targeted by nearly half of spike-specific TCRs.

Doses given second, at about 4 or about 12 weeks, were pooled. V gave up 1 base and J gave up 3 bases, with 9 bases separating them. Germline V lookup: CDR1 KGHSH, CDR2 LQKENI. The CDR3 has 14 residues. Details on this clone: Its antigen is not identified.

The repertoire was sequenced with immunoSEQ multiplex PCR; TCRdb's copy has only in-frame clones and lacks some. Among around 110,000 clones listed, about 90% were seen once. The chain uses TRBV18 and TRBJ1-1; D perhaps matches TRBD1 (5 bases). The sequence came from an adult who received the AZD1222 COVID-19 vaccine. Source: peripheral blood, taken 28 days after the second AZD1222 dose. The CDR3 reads CASSPQGSDTEAFF. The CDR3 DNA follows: TGTGCCAGCTCACCACAGGGGTCCGACACTGAAGCTTTCTTT.